This TCR beta chain stems from a study of blood T cell repertoires in COVID-19. As for the study in general: Acute and convalescent COVID-19 samples came from the United States, Italy and Spain. T cells, B-cell-depleted T cells, or PBMCs supplied cDNA or gDNA.

This clone occurred once. Under the authors' procedure: Counts of nucleated cells, estimated from reference gene primer amplification, were obtained. Only in-frame clones appear in the TCRdb table, and some are missing; sequencing was by immunoSEQ multiplex PCR. The V and J calls and the clone size are those of that table, but D and trimming were determined from the DNA. The sample lists fewer than 450,000 clones; about 91% were seen once. CDR3 length equals 14 residues. V was cut by 5 bases and J by 1 base, with 15 bases left in between. CDR1 and CDR2 (germline): GTSNPN, SVGIG (reference sequence). Seattle's enrolled individuals joined amid active infection and were then monitored longitudinally.

Sequenced input: peripheral blood. This clonotype was sampled from a woman aged 50 to 60 with COVID-19, enrolled during active disease. The chain links TRBV30 to TRBJ2-7, with D perhaps TRBD2 (5 bases). DNA for the CDR3: TGTGCCTGGCCATTGAGCGGTGTTTCCTACGAGCAGTACTTC. The encoded protein is CAWPLSGVSYEQYF.